These 15 T cell receptor beta chains originate from one sample sequenced in a study of cytomegalovirus exposure and HLA in healthy donors. With 60 Vbeta and 13 Jbeta primers, the PCR was carried out. The assay was immunoSEQ multiplex PCR, and TCRdb's table has in-frame clones only and misses some. This sample carries 120,000 to 150,000 clones, roughly 78% of them seen once, and the ten largest clones take around 3%. The sequenced sample consisted of PBMCs. These receptors originate from a man between 35 and 55 years old in good health and CMV-seropositive.

This clone appeared once. This chain links TRBV4-1 with TRBJ2-7, with TRBD1 matching 9 bases. With 2 bases clipped from V and 0 bases from J, the junction kept 8 bases outside the gene matches. The CDR3 sequence is 17 residues long. Germline V CDR1 and CDR2: MGHRA, YSYEKL. Here the CDR3 DNA reads TGCGCCAGCAGCCAATCCACCCGGGACAGGGACTCCTACGAGCAGTACTTC. It specifies CASSQSTRDRDSYEQYF.

The rearrangement links TRBV5-4 to TRBJ2-2; the match to TRBD2 covers 12 bases. Germline trimming cut 0 bases from V and 1 base from J; bases unmatched to any gene: 1. The CDR3 runs 17 residues. CDR1 is SGHNT and CDR2 is YYREEE in the germline V gene (reference sequence). The CDR3 here is CASSLGLAGENTGELFF. The CDR3 DNA reads as TGTGCCAGCAGCTTGGGACTAGCGGGAGAGAACACCGGGGAGCTGTTTTTT.

The chain combines TRBV30 with TRBJ2-1, with 15 positions matching TRBD2. Germline loops: CDR1 GTSNPN, CDR2 SVGIG (reference sequence). There are 15 residues in the CDR3. The J segment lost 12 bases and the V segment lost 1 base, leaving 7 bases of the junction unmatched. CDR3 residues: CAWSGGLAGGRGQFF. The CDR3 DNA follows: TGTGCCTGGAGTGGAGGACTAGCGGGAGGGAGGGGGCAGTTCTTC.

The chain combines TRBV9 with TRBJ2-5, with TRBD1 identical over 11 bases. V was clipped by 3 bases and J by 5 bases; unmatched bases: 9. The CDR3 sequence is 16 residues long. Germline CDR1 is SGDLS and CDR2 is YYNGEE. The CDR3 is CASSETPGQGGETQYF. CDR3 sequence (DNA): TGTGCCAGCAGCGAGACGCCGGGACAGGGGGGGGAGACCCAGTACTTC.

This rearrangement joins TRBV21-1 to TRBJ2-3; the table's D call, TRBD2, was not checked against the DNA. TRBV21-1 is a pseudogene segment. The CDR3 spans 17 residues. The CDR3 here is CASSKVTASRGTDTQYF. The CDR3 DNA reads TGTGCCAGCAGCAAAGTGACGGCTAGCAGAGGGACAGATACGCAGTATTTT.

The rearrangement joins TRBV11-2 to TRBJ1-1; 8 bases map to TRBD1. The germline V gene encodes CDR1 SGHAT and CDR2 FQNNGV. The length of the CDR3 is 13 residues. V lost 0 bases, J lost 11 bases, and 5 bases stayed unmatched. CDR3 in DNA: TGTGCCAGCAGCTTAGAAAGGACAGGGCACGCTTTCTTT. Translated, it gives CASSLERTGHAFF.

This clone was counted only a few times. The CDR3: CASSPPGAAYGYTF. CDR3 DNA sequence: TGTGCCAGCAGCCCCCCAGGGGCCGCTTATGGCTACACCTTC. V and J are TRBV5-4 and TRBJ1-2; the D gene is possibly TRBD1 (6 bases). Trimming removed 4 bases from V and 5 bases from J, with 15 bases in between. Germline V gene lookup returns CDR1 SGHNT and CDR2 YYREEE (reference sequence). The CDR3 runs 14 residues.

This clone has just a few counts. Other DNA sequences in the same sample also yield this CDR3. The rearrangement joins TRBV9 to TRBJ1-6; a weak D match, TRBD1 (6 bases). This CDR3 comprises 14 residues. Germline values: CDR1 SGDLS, CDR2 YYNGEE. V gave up 2 bases and J gave up 7 bases, with 10 bases separating them. The CDR3, as DNA: TGTGCCAGCAGCGTCGCAGGGGACAATTCACCCCTCCACTTT. Amino acid sequence: CASSVAGDNSPLHF.

The chain is built from TRBV30 and TRBJ2-5; 13 bases align to TRBD2. Germline trimming cut 2 bases from V and 2 bases from J; bases unmatched to any gene: 5. Germline CDR1 GTSNPN, CDR2 SVGIG (reference sequence). The CDR3 length is 16 residues. The CDR3 sequence is CAWSHGLAGEQETQYF. The CDR3, as DNA: TGTGCCTGGAGTCATGGACTAGCGGGAGAGCAAGAGACCCAGTACTTC.

This clone was detected a few times. The gene calls are TRBV4-3 and TRBJ2-1; 10 bases are shared with TRBD2. This CDR3 is 16 amino acids long. The germline V gene encodes CDR1 LGHNA and CDR2 YSLEER. Trimming took 0 bases from V and 3 from J; bases not matched to a gene: 2. This CDR3 reads CASSQESSGGYNEQFF. In DNA form, the CDR3 reads TGCGCCAGCAGCCAAGAGTCTAGCGGGGGCTACAATGAGCAGTTCTTC.

This chain joins TRBV13 and TRBJ1-1, with a possible D match to TRBD1 (6 bases). Trimming took 5 bases from V and 6 from J, leaving 22 bases between them. The CDR3 is 16 amino acids. Germline V gene lookup returns CDR1 PRHDT and CDR2 FYEKMQ (reference sequence). In nucleotides, the CDR3 is TGTGCCAGCAGCGACGAAGGGACAAGGGGACACGCTGAAGCTTTCTTT. Protein sequence: CASSDEGTRGHAEAFF. The variable domain in full, with the rest retrieved from reference TRBV13 and TRBJ1-1, is AAGVIQSPRHLIKEKRETATLKCYPIPRHDTVYWYQQGPGQDPQFLISFYEKMQSDKGSIPDRFSAQQFSDYHSELNMSSLELGDSALYFCASSDEGTRGHAEAFFGQGTRLTVV.

V usage is TRBV7-2 and J usage is TRBJ2-7, with 7 bases matching TRBD1. The CDR3 spans 15 residues. V dropped 6 bases and J dropped 3; count of bases not matched to a gene: 11. Germline CDR1 SGHTA, CDR2 FQGNSA. The CDR3 loop reads CASRSTPGQRYEQYF. The CDR3 DNA reads TGTGCCAGCAGATCTACTCCGGGACAGCGCTACGAGCAGTACTTC.

The sample holds one count of this clone. This chain uses TRBV27 with TRBJ2-3; D remains unclear. The V gene's germline CDR1 is MNHEY and CDR2 SMNVEV (reference sequence). The V gene lost 5 bases and the J gene lost 5 bases, with 23 bases spanning the gap. CDR3 size: 17 residues. DNA of the CDR3: TGTGCCAGCAGTCCACACCGACGCGGTCCAACAATAGATACGCAGTATTTT. This codes for CASSPHRRGPTIDTQYF.

This clone was counted once. Other DNA sequences in the same sample also yield this CDR3. V is TRBV18 and J is TRBJ2-2; D possibly corresponds to TRBD2 (6 bases). The germline V gene has CDR1 KGHSH and CDR2 LQKENI. This CDR3 is 17 amino acids long. V lost 0 bases and J lost 2, with 13 bases in between. The CDR3 DNA reads TGTGCCAGCTCACCACCCGGCCGGGGGACTAACACCGGGGAGCTGTTTTTT. Amino acids: CASSPPGRGTNTGELFF.

This clone was counted a few times. The chain couples TRBV28 to TRBJ2-7; TRBD1 matches 7 bases. This CDR3 region has 13 residues. Germline CDR1 and CDR2: MDHEN and SYDVKM. V was clipped by 5 bases and J by 11 bases; unmatched bases: 12. CDR3 amino acids: CASSPPSTGTEYF. The CDR3 nucleotides read TGTGCCAGCAGTCCCCCTTCGACAGGGACAGAGTACTTC.